This is a list of T cell receptor beta chains from one sample in a study of cytomegalovirus exposure and HLA in healthy donors. TCRdb's copy holds only in-frame clones and misses some; the assay was immunoSEQ multiplex PCR. The data show around 280,000 clones, about 90% seen once. Sequencing used PBMCs. These receptors all stem from a woman between 18 and 29 years old in good health and CMV-seronegative. Each CDR3 is given with its conserved first and last residue. A D gene is named only where the DNA matches it firmly. Size tells how often a clone was seen (once, few, many) or the class of an expanded clone, and some rows leave it out.

len: 17; j_gene: TRBJ2-7; v_gene: TRBV4-1; abundance: -; d_gene: TRBD2; CDR3nt: TGCGCCAGCAGCCAAGACGTAAGGCTAGCGGGGTCCTACGAGCAGTACTTC; CDR3aa: CASSQDVRLAGSYEQYF
len: 14; j_gene: TRBJ2-7; v_gene: TRBV6-5; abundance: -; d_gene: -; CDR3nt: TGTGCCAGCAGTGGGGCCATAAGGGTCTACGAGCAGTACTTC; CDR3aa: CASSGAIRVYEQYF
len: 15; j_gene: TRBJ2-3; v_gene: TRBV5-1; abundance: -; d_gene: -; CDR3nt: TGCGCCAGCAGCTCTACAGCGGGCGGTACAGATACGCAGTATTTT; CDR3aa: CASSSTAGGTDTQYF
len: 16; j_gene: TRBJ2-5; v_gene: TRBV25-1; abundance: -; d_gene: -; CDR3nt: TGTGCCAGCAGTGAATATAAGGCAGGGCCGGTGGAGACCCAGTACTTC; CDR3aa: CASSEYKAGPVETQYF
len: 18; j_gene: TRBJ2-1; v_gene: TRBV7-3; abundance: -; d_gene: TRBD2; CDR3nt: TGTGCCAGCAGCTTCGGTACTAGCGGGGTCGCCTGGTCCAATGAGCAGTTCTTC; CDR3aa: CASSFGTSGVAWSNEQFF
len: 15; j_gene: TRBJ1-3; v_gene: TRBV6-1; abundance: -; d_gene: -; CDR3nt: TGTGCCAGCAGGCCTCAGGGGACCTCTGGAAACACCATATATTTT; CDR3aa: CASRPQGTSGNTIYF
len: 13; j_gene: TRBJ1-1; v_gene: TRBV6-6; abundance: -; d_gene: -; CDR3nt: TGTGCCAGCAGCCACACAGGGAGCGCTGAAGCTTTCTTT; CDR3aa: CASSHTGSAEAFF
len: 15; j_gene: TRBJ2-1; v_gene: TRBV7-6; abundance: -; d_gene: -; CDR3nt: TGTGCCAGCAGCGATGACGGGGTGGACCACAATGAGCAGTTCTTC; CDR3aa: CASSDDGVDHNEQFF
len: 12; j_gene: TRBJ1-2; v_gene: TRBV9; abundance: -; d_gene: -; CDR3nt: TGTGCCAGCAGCGAGGGGGTCAGTGGCTACACCTTC; CDR3aa: CASSEGVSGYTF
len: 13; j_gene: TRBJ2-7; v_gene: TRBV6-1; abundance: -; d_gene: TRBD2; CDR3nt: TGTGCCAGCATTATCAGCGGGGCCTACGAGCAGTACTTC; CDR3aa: CASIISGAYEQYF
len: 14; j_gene: TRBJ2-7; v_gene: TRBV30; abundance: -; d_gene: -; CDR3nt: TGTGCCTGGAGTGTACTAGAGGAGTCCTACGAGCAGTACTTC; CDR3aa: CAWSVLEESYEQYF
len: 12; j_gene: TRBJ1-1; v_gene: TRBV6-5; abundance: few; d_gene: -; CDR3nt: TGTGCCAGCAAGGTGAAATCAGGTGAAGCTTTCTTT; CDR3aa: CASKVKSGEAFF
len: 14; j_gene: TRBJ1-5; v_gene: TRBV7-9; abundance: -; d_gene: -; CDR3nt: TGTGCCAGCAGCGGCCAGGGGAAGAATCAGCCCCAGCATTTT; CDR3aa: CASSGQGKNQPQHF
len: 19; j_gene: TRBJ2-7; v_gene: TRBV6-1; abundance: -; d_gene: TRBD2; CDR3nt: TGTGCCAGCAGTGAATTTTTAGCTTCAAGTAGCGGGGGTACCTACGAGCAGTACTTC; CDR3aa: CASSEFLASSSGGTYEQYF
len: 16; j_gene: TRBJ2-5; v_gene: TRBV4-1; abundance: -; d_gene: TRBD2; CDR3nt: TGCGCCAGCAGCCAAGGCGGTGGGCGGGGGGACGAGACCCAGTACTTC; CDR3aa: CASSQGGGRGDETQYF
len: 15; j_gene: TRBJ2-6; v_gene: TRBV27; abundance: -; d_gene: -; CDR3nt: TGTGCCAGCAGTTTATGGAGCTCTGGGGCCAACGTCCTGACTTTC; CDR3aa: CASSLWSSGANVLTF
len: 15; j_gene: TRBJ2-7; v_gene: TRBV27; abundance: -; d_gene: TRBD1; CDR3nt: TGTGCCAGCAGTCTGAGAACAGGGGCCCCCTACGAGCAGTACTTC; CDR3aa: CASSLRTGAPYEQYF
len: 15; j_gene: TRBJ2-7; v_gene: TRBV7-8; abundance: -; d_gene: TRBD2; CDR3nt: TGTGCCAGCAGCTGGGGGACTACCGACTCCTACGAGCAGTACTTC; CDR3aa: CASSWGTTDSYEQYF
len: 16; j_gene: TRBJ2-5; v_gene: TRBV14; abundance: -; d_gene: -; CDR3nt: TGTGCCAGCAGCCAAGATAGAGGGAGAGTTGGACAGACCCAGTACTTC; CDR3aa: CASSQDRGRVGQTQYF
len: 17; j_gene: TRBJ2-3; v_gene: TRBV5-1; abundance: -; d_gene: TRBD2; CDR3nt: TGCGCCAGCAGCTTGTTCGTCGCCGGGACTAGGTCAGATACGCAGTATTTT; CDR3aa: CASSLFVAGTRSDTQYF
len: 12; j_gene: TRBJ2-7; v_gene: TRBV7-9; abundance: -; d_gene: -; CDR3nt: TGTTCCAGCAGCTGGAGTGAAGGCGAGCAGTACTTC; CDR3aa: CSSSWSEGEQYF
len: 13; j_gene: TRBJ1-2; v_gene: TRBV5-6; abundance: few; d_gene: -; CDR3nt: TGTGCCAGCAGCTTGGATAGACTCTATGGCTACACCTTC; CDR3aa: CASSLDRLYGYTF
len: 15; j_gene: TRBJ1-1; v_gene: TRBV6-1; abundance: -; d_gene: -; CDR3nt: TGTGCCAGCGCCACCGAAGACAGCATGAACACTGAAGCTTTCTTT; CDR3aa: CASATEDSMNTEAFF
len: 16; j_gene: TRBJ1-2; v_gene: TRBV5-4; abundance: once; d_gene: -; CDR3nt: TGTGCCAGCAGCTTGGCCAGTACAGGCAGAAGCTATGGCTACACCTTC; CDR3aa: CASSLASTGRSYGYTF
len: 17; j_gene: TRBJ2-3; v_gene: TRBV7-3; abundance: -; d_gene: TRBD2; CDR3nt: TGTGCCAGCAGCCGGACTCTAGCGGGGGGGCTCGCAGATACGCAGTATTTT; CDR3aa: CASSRTLAGGLADTQYF
len: 14; j_gene: TRBJ2-7; v_gene: TRBV5-6; abundance: -; d_gene: TRBD1; CDR3nt: TGTGCCAGCAGTACCACAGGGGACTCCTACGAGCAGTACTTC; CDR3aa: CASSTTGDSYEQYF
len: 14; j_gene: TRBJ1-3; v_gene: TRBV5-1; abundance: -; d_gene: -; CDR3nt: TGCGCCAGCAGCTTGGCGGGGGTCGGAAACACCATATATTTT; CDR3aa: CASSLAGVGNTIYF
len: 16; j_gene: TRBJ2-5; v_gene: TRBV5-6; abundance: -; d_gene: TRBD1; CDR3nt: TGTGCCAGCAGCTCTATAGGGCAGGGGGCACGGGAGACCCAGTACTTC; CDR3aa: CASSSIGQGARETQYF
len: 14; j_gene: TRBJ2-1; v_gene: TRBV5-1; abundance: -; d_gene: -; CDR3nt: TGCGCCAGCAGTGCGGGGGCAACCTACAATGAGCAGTTCTTC; CDR3aa: CASSAGATYNEQFF
len: 13; j_gene: TRBJ2-7; v_gene: TRBV12-5; abundance: -; d_gene: -; CDR3nt: TGTGCTAGTGGTTTTGGGGCTGTGGGCGAGCAGTACTTC; CDR3aa: CASGFGAVGEQYF
len: 15; j_gene: TRBJ2-7; v_gene: TRBV4-2; abundance: -; d_gene: TRBD2; CDR3nt: TGTGCCAGCAGCCCCGGGGCACTAGCGGGGTACGAGCAGTACTTC; CDR3aa: CASSPGALAGYEQYF
len: 15; j_gene: TRBJ2-7; v_gene: TRBV2; abundance: -; d_gene: TRBD1; CDR3nt: TGTGCCAGCAGGCCGACGACAGGGGTCGCCTACGAGCAGTACTTC; CDR3aa: CASRPTTGVAYEQYF
len: 13; j_gene: TRBJ1-1; v_gene: TRBV18; abundance: -; d_gene: -; CDR3nt: TGTGCCAGCTCACCAGCAGTAAACACTGAAGCTTTCTTT; CDR3aa: CASSPAVNTEAFF
len: 13; j_gene: TRBJ2-7; v_gene: TRBV7-9; abundance: -; d_gene: -; CDR3nt: TGTTCCAGCAGCTTTCAACAGGTATACGAGCAGTACTTC; CDR3aa: CSSSFQQVYEQYF
len: 15; j_gene: TRBJ2-7; v_gene: TRBV28; abundance: -; d_gene: TRBD1; CDR3nt: TGTGCCAGCAGTTCCCCCGGGACAGGGGGTTACGAGCAGTACTTC; CDR3aa: CASSSPGTGGYEQYF
len: 12; j_gene: TRBJ1-6; v_gene: TRBV11-2; abundance: -; d_gene: TRBD1; CDR3nt: TGTGCCAGCAGCTTAGAAGACAGGGTTCTCCACTTT; CDR3aa: CASSLEDRVLHF
len: 13; j_gene: TRBJ2-5; v_gene: TRBV2; abundance: -; d_gene: TRBD2; CDR3nt: TGTGCCAGCAGTAGCGGGGTTCAAGAGACCCAGTACTTC; CDR3aa: CASSSGVQETQYF
len: 13; j_gene: TRBJ1-2; v_gene: TRBV10-3; abundance: -; d_gene: TRBD1; CDR3nt: TGTGCCATCAGTGTGACAGGGGACGATGGCTACACCTTC; CDR3aa: CAISVTGDDGYTF
len: 14; j_gene: TRBJ1-1; v_gene: TRBV28; abundance: -; d_gene: TRBD1; CDR3nt: TGTGCCAGCACCACCGGGACAGGAGGTACTGAAGCTTTCTTT; CDR3aa: CASTTGTGGTEAFF
len: 14; j_gene: TRBJ2-5; v_gene: TRBV4-2; abundance: -; d_gene: -; CDR3nt: TGTGCCAGCAGCCAAGCTGGCTTCCAAGAGACCCAGTACTTC; CDR3aa: CASSQAGFQETQYF
len: 13; j_gene: TRBJ1-1; v_gene: TRBV28; abundance: -; d_gene: TRBD1; CDR3nt: TGTGCCAGCAGTTTAACAGGGGGCACTGAAGCTTTCTTT; CDR3aa: CASSLTGGTEAFF
len: 15; j_gene: TRBJ2-7; v_gene: TRBV6-1; abundance: -; d_gene: TRBD2; CDR3nt: TGTGCCAGCAGTGAATGGGGGGGTTCCTCCTACGAGCAGTACTTC; CDR3aa: CASSEWGGSSYEQYF